Following are 17 T cell receptor beta chains from one sample sequenced in a study of breast tumors, draining lymph nodes, adjacent tissues. The lymph nodes were axillary draining lymph nodes from breast cancer patients. TCRdb reprocessed the multiplex PCR reads with MiXCR, giving one entry per CDR3 protein. The data contain about 180,000 distinct CDR3 sequences, approximately 33% of them seen just once; the ten biggest clones take up about 3.9%. The material sequenced was axillary lymph node tissue. These receptors originate from a female donor with breast cancer. Some clones in this sample may be carry-over from other donors' samples.

Comment on this clonotype: This may arise from a read error, as a much more abundant clone is one base away. This chain links TRBV10-3 with TRBJ2-7, with D possibly being TRBD2 (7 bases). Germline V lookup: CDR1 ENHRY, CDR2 SYGVKD. This CDR3 has 15 amino acids. The chain's CDR3 is CASSGSGGAGYEQYF. The DNA of the CDR3 is TGTGCCAGCAGTGGGAGTGGGGGGGCCGGTTACGAGCAGTACTTC.

The rearrangement uses TRBV12-3 or TRBV12-4 and TRBJ2-1; tentative D call: TRBD2 (6 bases). The CDR3 has 18 amino acids. V was clipped by 8 bases and J by 1 base, with 24 bases between them. The CDR3: CASGHNPGVGWSYNEQFF. CDR3 nucleotide sequence: TGTGCCAGCGGTCACAATCCGGGGGTGGGGTGGTCCTACAATGAGCAGTTCTTC.

This clonotype was seen many times. V and J are TRBV10-3 and TRBJ2-3, with 9 bases identical to TRBD1. J lost 6 bases, V lost 2 bases, and 6 bases had no gene match. The germline V gene has CDR1 ENHRY and CDR2 SYGVKD. This CDR3 is 15 amino acids long. CDR3 sequence: CAISEPRQGGDTQYF. The CDR3 nucleotides are TGTGCCATCAGTGAGCCAAGACAGGGGGGGGATACGCAGTATTTT.

This chain links TRBV28 with TRBJ1-2; D call uncertain. Germline loops: CDR1 MDHEN, CDR2 SYDVKM. The ends were cut back, 3 bases at V and 8 bases at J, with 10 bases in the middle. The CDR3 contains 12 residues. The CDR3 bases are TGTGCCAGCAGTTTCCTCATTTGGGGCTACACCTTC. The encoded protein is CASSFLIWGYTF.

About this clonotype itself: This CDR3 is missing its conserved last phenylalanine or tryptophan, likely due to a read error. This chain uses TRBV7-9 with TRBJ2-5; 8 bases align to TRBD2. The V segment lost 5 bases and the J segment 5 bases; nucleotides outside the gene matches: 7. The length of the CDR3 is 14 residues. Looked up from germline, CDR1 is SEHNR and CDR2 is FQNEAQ (reference sequence). CDR3: CASSPGTSGETQYL. The CDR3 DNA sequence: TGTGCCAGCAGCCCCGGGACTAGTGGGGAGACCCAGTACCTC.

Regarding this clonotype: Just one base apart from a much larger clone, this may be a read error. The chain uses TRBV6-1 and TRBJ2-7, with 7 bases lining up with TRBD2. Germline V CDR1 and CDR2: MNHNS, SASEGT. This CDR3 comprises 16 residues. CDR3 nucleotides: TGTGCCAGCAGTCAAGCCTGGGGAGGGAGTGGTTACGAGCAGTACTTC. Residues: CASSQAWGGSGYEQYF.

In its sample, this clonotype was seen many times. This chain connects TRBV30 to TRBJ2-5; TRBD1 or TRBD2 may be the D gene (5 bases each). The germline gives CDR1 GTSNPN, CDR2 SVGIG (reference sequence). The CDR3 runs 13 residues. The V and J ends lost 2 bases and 5 bases respectively, with 12 bases between them. This CDR3 is CAWSLGVVETQYF. The CDR3 nucleotides read TGTGCCTGGAGTTTGGGGGTGGTGGAGACCCAGTACTTC. The full variable domain, in which reference TRBV30 and TRBJ2-5 provide the parts outside the CDR3, is SQTIHQWPATLVQPVGSPLSLECTVEGTSNPNLYWYRQAAGRGLQLLFYSVGIGQISSEVPQNLSASRPQDRQFILSSKKLLLSDSGFYLCAWSLGVVETQYFGPGTRLLVL.

The V and J genes are TRBV5-6 and TRBJ1-5; 9 nucleotides line up with TRBD1. Germline trimming cut 3 bases from V and 6 bases from J; bases unmatched to any gene: 10. Germline V gene lookup returns CDR1 SGHDT and CDR2 YYEEEE. The CDR3 covers 16 residues. The CDR3 DNA reads TGTGCCAGCAGCTCCATCGGACAGGGGAAGGTTCAGCCCCAGCATTTT. Protein sequence: CASSSIGQGKVQPQHF.

This chain uses TRBV14 with TRBJ1-1; D ambiguous. V lost 2 bases and J 6 bases, leaving 10 bases between the germline ends. This CDR3 comprises 13 residues. Germline V gene lookup returns CDR1 SGHDN and CDR2 FVKESK. The CDR3 sequence: CASSQTPPPEAFF. The DNA for the CDR3 is TGTGCCAGCAGCCAAACTCCCCCCCCTGAAGCTTTCTTT. Supplemented by reference TRBV14 and TRBJ1-1, the full variable domain reads EAGVTQFPSHSVIEKGQTVTLRCDPISGHDNLYWYRRVMGKEIKFLLHFVKESKQDESGMPNNRFLAERTGGTYSTLKVQPAELEDSGVYFCASSQTPPPEAFFGQGTRLTVV.

Regarding this clonotype: A much more abundant neighbour one base away suggests this may be a read error. The gene calls are TRBV5-6 and TRBJ2-7; TRBD2 matches at 11 bases. The CDR3 runs to 17 residues. Per germline, CDR1 SGHDT and CDR2 YYEEEE. With V trimmed by 0 bases and J by 2 bases, 7 bases remained unmatched. The CDR3 sequence is CASSLARLAGRPYEQYF. DNA for the CDR3: TGTGCCAGCAGCTTGGCGAGACTAGCGGGAAGGCCCTACGAGCAGTACTTC.

The rearrangement joins TRBV20-1 to TRBJ2-6, with TRBD2 matching over 8 bases. V dropped 6 bases and J dropped 4; count of bases not matched to a gene: 2. This CDR3 has 13 residues. The germline gives CDR1 DFQATT, CDR2 SNEGSKA (reference sequence). CDR3 sequence (DNA): TGCAGTGCCGGGACTAGGGGGGCCAACGTCCTGACTTTC. Translated, it gives CSAGTRGANVLTF.

In DNA, the CDR3 is TGTGCCAGCAGTGATCCCTCAGGGTCAAACAGGGCTGGAAACACCTTC. It encodes CASSDPSGSNRAGNTF. The chain combines TRBV2 with TRBJ1-2; the D gene is possibly TRBD1 (6 bases). The germline CDR1 and CDR2 sequences are SNHLY and FYNNEI. There are 16 residues in the CDR3. The germline V and J ends were trimmed by 3 bases and 12 bases, with 26 bases remaining between them.

In its sample, this clonotype was seen many times. The V gene is TRBV7-9, the J gene TRBJ1-4, with D possibly matching TRBD1 (5 bases). The CDR3 contains 14 residues. V dropped 6 bases and J dropped 4 bases, with 12 bases sitting between them. CDR1 is SEHNR and CDR2 is FQNEAQ in the germline V gene (reference sequence). Here the CDR3 reads CASRTMGGNEKLFF. The CDR3 nucleotides read TGTGCCAGCAGAACTATGGGGGGTAATGAAAAACTGTTTTTT.

This clonotype was picked up a small number of times. V is TRBV27 and J is TRBJ1-2, with 8 nucleotides matching TRBD1. V dropped 2 bases and J dropped 8; count of bases not matched to a gene: 10. CDR3 length: 15 residues. Germline lookup yields CDR1 MNHEY and CDR2 SMNVEV (reference sequence). The CDR3 loop is CASSLRTGPLKGYTF. The CDR3 DNA follows: TGTGCCAGCAGTTTACGGACAGGGCCCCTAAAGGGCTACACCTTC.

On this clonotype: With a much larger clone just one base away, this may be a read error. The chain has TRBV20-1 and TRBJ2-3; 8 bases match TRBD2. This CDR3 comprises 14 residues. CDR1 DFQATT and CDR2 SNEGSKA come from the germline V gene (reference sequence). CDR3 bases: TGCAGTGCTAGAGCGGCGGGGGGCACAGCTACGCAGTATTTT. The encoded protein is CSARAAGGTATQYF.

This clonotype has a count of ten or more. The chain is built from TRBV3-1 and TRBJ2-1; TRBD2 aligns across 12 bases. This CDR3 is built from 16 residues. Germline loops: CDR1 LGHDT, CDR2 YNNKEL (reference sequence). With 5 bases clipped from V and 3 bases from J, the junction kept 5 bases outside the gene matches. The CDR3 nucleotides read TGTGCCAGCAGCTCTCGGACTAGCGGGGACTACAATGAGCAGTTCTTC. It yields the protein CASSSRTSGDYNEQFF.

Remarks on this clonotype: An end of the junction differs from the germline gene, which may be a read error. The gene calls are TRBV18 and TRBJ1-5; possibly TRBD1 for D (5 bases). The CDR3 spans 13 residues. Per germline, CDR1 KGHSH and CDR2 LQKENI. The chain's CDR3 is CVSSPSGDQPQHF. Written as DNA, the CDR3 is TGTGTCAGCTCACCATCGGGGGATCAGCCCCAGCATTTT.